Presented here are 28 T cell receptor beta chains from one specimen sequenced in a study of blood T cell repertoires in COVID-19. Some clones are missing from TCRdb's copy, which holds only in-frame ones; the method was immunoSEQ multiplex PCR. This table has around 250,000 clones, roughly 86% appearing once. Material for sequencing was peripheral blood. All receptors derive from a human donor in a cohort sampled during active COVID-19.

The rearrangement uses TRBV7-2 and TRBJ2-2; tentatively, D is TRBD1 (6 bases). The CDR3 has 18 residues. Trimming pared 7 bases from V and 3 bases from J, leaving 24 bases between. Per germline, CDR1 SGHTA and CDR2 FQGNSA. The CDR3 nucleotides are TGTGCCAGCAACCTAGGGGGACGTCGGTCCCTTTACACCGGGGAGCTGTTTTTT. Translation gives CASNLGGRRSLYTGELFF.

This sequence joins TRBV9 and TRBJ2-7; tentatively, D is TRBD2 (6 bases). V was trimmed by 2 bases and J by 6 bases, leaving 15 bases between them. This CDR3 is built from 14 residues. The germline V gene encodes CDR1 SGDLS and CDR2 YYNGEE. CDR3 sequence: CASSVLRAEGEQYF. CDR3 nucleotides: TGTGCCAGCAGCGTGTTGAGGGCGGAGGGCGAGCAGTACTTC.

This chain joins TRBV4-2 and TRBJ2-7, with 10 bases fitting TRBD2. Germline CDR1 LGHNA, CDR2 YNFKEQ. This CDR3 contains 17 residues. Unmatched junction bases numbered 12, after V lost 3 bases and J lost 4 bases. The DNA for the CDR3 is TGTGCCAGCAGCCAGGAGGGCGGGGGACTAGCGCCGTACGAGCAGTACTTC. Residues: CASSQEGGGLAPYEQYF.

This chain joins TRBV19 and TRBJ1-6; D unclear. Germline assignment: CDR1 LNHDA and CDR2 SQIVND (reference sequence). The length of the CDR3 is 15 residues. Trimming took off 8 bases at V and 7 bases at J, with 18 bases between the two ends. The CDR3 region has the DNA TGTGCCAGTGGCGAGAACCAGGATCGGAATTCACCCCTCCACTTT. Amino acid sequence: CASGENQDRNSPLHF.

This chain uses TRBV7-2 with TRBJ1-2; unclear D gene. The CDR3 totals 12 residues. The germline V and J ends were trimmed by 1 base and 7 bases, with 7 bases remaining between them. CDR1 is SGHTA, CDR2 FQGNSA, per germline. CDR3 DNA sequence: TGTGCCAGCAGCTTAGAGACGGGTGGCTACACCTTC. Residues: CASSLETGGYTF.

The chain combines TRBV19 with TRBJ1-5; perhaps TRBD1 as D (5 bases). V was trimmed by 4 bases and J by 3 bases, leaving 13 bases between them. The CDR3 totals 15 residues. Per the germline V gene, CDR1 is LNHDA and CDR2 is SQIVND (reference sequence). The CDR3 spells CASSTEQGPNQPQHF. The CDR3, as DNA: TGTGCCAGTAGTACGGAGCAGGGTCCCAATCAGCCCCAGCATTTT.

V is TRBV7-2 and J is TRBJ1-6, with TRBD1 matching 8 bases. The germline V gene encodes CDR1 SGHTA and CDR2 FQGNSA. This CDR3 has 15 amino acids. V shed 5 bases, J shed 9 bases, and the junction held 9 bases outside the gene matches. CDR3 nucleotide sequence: TGTGCCAGCAGCCCCAGACAGGGGCCGGGTTCACCCCTCCACTTT. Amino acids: CASSPRQGPGSPLHF.

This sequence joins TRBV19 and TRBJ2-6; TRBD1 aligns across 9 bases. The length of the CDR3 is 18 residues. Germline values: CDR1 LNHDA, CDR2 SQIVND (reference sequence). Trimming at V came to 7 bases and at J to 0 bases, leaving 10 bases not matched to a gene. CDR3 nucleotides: TGTGCCAGTACCGTGGGGGACAGGGTAGGCTCTGGGGCCAACGTCCTGACTTTC. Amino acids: CASTVGDRVGSGANVLTF.

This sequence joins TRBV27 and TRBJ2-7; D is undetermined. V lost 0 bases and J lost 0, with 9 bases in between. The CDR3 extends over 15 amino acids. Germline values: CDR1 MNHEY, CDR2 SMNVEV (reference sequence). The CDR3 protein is CASSLSRVNSYEQYF. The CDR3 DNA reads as TGTGCCAGCAGTTTATCCCGGGTCAACTCCTACGAGCAGTACTTC.

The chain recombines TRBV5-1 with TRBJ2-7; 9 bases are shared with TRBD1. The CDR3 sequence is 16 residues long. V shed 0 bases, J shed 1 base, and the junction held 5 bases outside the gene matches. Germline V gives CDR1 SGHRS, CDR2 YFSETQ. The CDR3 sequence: CASSLAGQGPSYEQYF. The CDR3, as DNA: TGCGCCAGCAGCTTGGCCGGACAGGGGCCGTCCTACGAGCAGTACTTC.

Written as DNA, the CDR3 is TGTGCCAGCAGTTGGGCAAGGTCCTACGAGCAGTACTTC. It encodes CASSWARSYEQYF. The rearrangement joins TRBV27 to TRBJ2-7; no clear D gene. Trimming took 4 bases from V and 1 from J, leaving 8 bases between them. The CDR3 runs to 13 residues. The germline gives CDR1 MNHEY, CDR2 SMNVEV (reference sequence).

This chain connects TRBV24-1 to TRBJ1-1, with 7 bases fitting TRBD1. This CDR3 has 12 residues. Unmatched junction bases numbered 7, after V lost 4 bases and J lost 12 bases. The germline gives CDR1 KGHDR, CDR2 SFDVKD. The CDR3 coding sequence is TGTGCCACCAGTGACTCCACAGGGGTCCCTTTCTTT. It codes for CATSDSTGVPFF.

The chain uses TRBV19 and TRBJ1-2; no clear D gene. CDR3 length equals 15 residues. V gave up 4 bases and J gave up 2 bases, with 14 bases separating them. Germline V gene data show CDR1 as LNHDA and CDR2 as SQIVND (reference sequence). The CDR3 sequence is CASSTHSGVNYGYTF. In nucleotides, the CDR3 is TGTGCCAGTAGTACCCACTCTGGAGTGAACTATGGCTACACCTTC.

The CDR3, as DNA: TGTGCCATCAAACTAGCGGGGGGCTACGAGCAGTACTTC. Its protein product is CAIKLAGGYEQYF. This sequence joins TRBV10-3 and TRBJ2-7; 12 bases are a match to TRBD2. The CDR3 sequence is 13 residues long. Germline CDR1 is ENHRY and CDR2 is SYGVKD. V trimming: 7 bases; J trimming: 3 bases; junction bases outside the gene matches: 1.

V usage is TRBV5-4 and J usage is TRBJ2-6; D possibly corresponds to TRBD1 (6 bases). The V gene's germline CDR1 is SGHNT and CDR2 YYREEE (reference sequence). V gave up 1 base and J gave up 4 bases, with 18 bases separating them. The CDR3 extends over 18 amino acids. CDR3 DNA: TGTGCCAGCAGCTTGTTGACAGGTTTTACGGCGGGGGCCAACGTCCTGACTTTC. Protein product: CASSLLTGFTAGANVLTF.

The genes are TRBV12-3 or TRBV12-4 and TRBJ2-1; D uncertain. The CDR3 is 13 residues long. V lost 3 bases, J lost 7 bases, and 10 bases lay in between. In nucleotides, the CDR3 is TGTGCCAGCAGTTTTTGGGCCGCTAATGAGCAGTTCTTC. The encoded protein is CASSFWAANEQFF.

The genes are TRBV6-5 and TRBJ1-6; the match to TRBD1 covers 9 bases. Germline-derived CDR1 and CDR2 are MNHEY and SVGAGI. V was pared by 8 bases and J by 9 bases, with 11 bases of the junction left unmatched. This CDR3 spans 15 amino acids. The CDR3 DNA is TGTGCCAGCGCACTAGGGGACAGGGTAGTTTCACCCCTCCACTTT. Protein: CASALGDRVVSPLHF.

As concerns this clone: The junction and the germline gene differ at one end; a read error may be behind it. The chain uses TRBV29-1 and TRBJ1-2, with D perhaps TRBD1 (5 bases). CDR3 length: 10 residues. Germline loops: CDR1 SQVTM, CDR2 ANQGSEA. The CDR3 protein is CSVGPGPTSF. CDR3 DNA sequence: TGCAGCGTTGGACCAGGGCCCACCTCCTTC.

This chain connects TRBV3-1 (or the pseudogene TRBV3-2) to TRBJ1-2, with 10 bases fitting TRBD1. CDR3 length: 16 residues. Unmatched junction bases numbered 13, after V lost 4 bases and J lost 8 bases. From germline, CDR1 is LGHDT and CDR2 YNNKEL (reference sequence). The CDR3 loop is CASSPSPRQGAQGYTF. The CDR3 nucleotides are TGTGCCAGCAGCCCTTCCCCCAGACAGGGGGCGCAAGGCTACACCTTC.

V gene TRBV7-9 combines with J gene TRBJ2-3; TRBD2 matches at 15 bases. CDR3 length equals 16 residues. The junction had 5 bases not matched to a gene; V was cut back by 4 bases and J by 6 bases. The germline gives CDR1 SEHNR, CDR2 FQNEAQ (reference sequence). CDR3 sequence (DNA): TGTGCCAGCAGCTCAAGGACTAGCGGGGGGGGTGATACGCAGTATTTT. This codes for CASSSRTSGGGDTQYF.

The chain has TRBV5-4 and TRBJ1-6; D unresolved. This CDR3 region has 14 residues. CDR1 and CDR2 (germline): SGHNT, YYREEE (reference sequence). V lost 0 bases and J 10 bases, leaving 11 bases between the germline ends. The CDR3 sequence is CASSLASRESPLHF. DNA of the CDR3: TGTGCCAGCAGCTTGGCTTCGAGGGAATCACCCCTCCACTTT. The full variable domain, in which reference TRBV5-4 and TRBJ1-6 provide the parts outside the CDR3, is ETGVTQSPTHLIKTRGQQVTLRCSSQSGHNTVSWYQQALGQGPQFIFQYYREEENGRGNFPPRFSGLQFPNYSSELNVNALELDDSALYLCASSLASRESPLHFGNGTRLTVT.

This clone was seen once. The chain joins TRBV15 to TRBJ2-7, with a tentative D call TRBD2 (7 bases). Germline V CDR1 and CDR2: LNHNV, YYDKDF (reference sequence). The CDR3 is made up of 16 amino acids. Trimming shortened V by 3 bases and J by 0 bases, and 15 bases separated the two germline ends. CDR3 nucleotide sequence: TGTGCCACCAGCAGGGGGAGGGGGTCCAGCTCCTACGAGCAGTACTTC. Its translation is CATSRGRGSSSYEQYF.

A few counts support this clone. CDR3 in amino acids: CASSSGGIQPQHF. DNA of the CDR3: TGTGCCAGCAGCTCGGGGGGGATCCAGCCCCAGCATTTT. The rearrangement joins TRBV5-6 to TRBJ1-5; D may be TRBD1 (5 bases). There are 13 residues in the CDR3. Looked up from germline, CDR1 is SGHDT and CDR2 is YYEEEE. Trimming removed 3 bases from V and 7 bases from J, with 11 bases in between.

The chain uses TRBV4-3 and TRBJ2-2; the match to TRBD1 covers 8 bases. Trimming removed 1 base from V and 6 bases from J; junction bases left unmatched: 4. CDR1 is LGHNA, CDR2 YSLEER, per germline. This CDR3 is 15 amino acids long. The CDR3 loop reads CASSQASGGSGELFF. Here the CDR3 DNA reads TGCGCCAGCAGCCAAGCGTCAGGGGGCTCCGGGGAGCTGTTTTTT.

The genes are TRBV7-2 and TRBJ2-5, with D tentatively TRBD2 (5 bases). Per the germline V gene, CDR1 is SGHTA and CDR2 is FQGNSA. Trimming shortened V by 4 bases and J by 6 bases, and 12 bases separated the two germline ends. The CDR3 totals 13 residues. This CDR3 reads CASSSDYSKTQYF. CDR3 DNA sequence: TGTGCCAGCAGCTCAGACTACTCAAAGACCCAGTACTTC. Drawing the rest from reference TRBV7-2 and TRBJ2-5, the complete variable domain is GAGVSQSPSNKVTEKGKDVELRCDPISGHTALYWYRQSLGQGLEFLIYFQGNSAPDKSGLPSDRFSAERTGGSVSTLTIQRTQQEDSAVYLCASSSDYSKTQYFGPGTRLLVL.

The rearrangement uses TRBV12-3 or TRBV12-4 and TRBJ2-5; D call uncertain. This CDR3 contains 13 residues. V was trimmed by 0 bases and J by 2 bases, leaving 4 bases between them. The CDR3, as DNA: TGTGCCAGCAGTTTAGCAGAGCAAGAGACCCAGTACTTC. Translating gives CASSLAEQETQYF.

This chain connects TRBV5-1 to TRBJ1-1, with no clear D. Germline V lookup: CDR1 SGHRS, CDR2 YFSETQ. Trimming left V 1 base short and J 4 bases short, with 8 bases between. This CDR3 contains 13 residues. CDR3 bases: TGCGCCAGCAGCTTGTCCGGGATCACTGAAGCTTTCTTT. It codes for CASSLSGITEAFF.

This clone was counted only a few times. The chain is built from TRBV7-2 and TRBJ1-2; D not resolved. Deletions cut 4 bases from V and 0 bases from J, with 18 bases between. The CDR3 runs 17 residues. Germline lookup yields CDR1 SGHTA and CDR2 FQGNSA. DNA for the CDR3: TGTGCCAGCAGCTGGGGAGGAACCGAGTTAGCTAACTATGGCTACACCTTC. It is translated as CASSWGGTELANYGYTF.